This section outlines one T cell receptor (beta chain) sequence together with its context. The CDR3 does not end in the conserved phenylalanine or tryptophan, so this is likely a read error. The DNA is left out, because the CDR3 cannot be placed on it with certainty; the CDR3 is given as TCRdb lists it. This sample was included in a study of blood T cell repertoires in COVID-19. The method was immunoSEQ multiplex PCR; TCRdb's version includes in-frame clones alone and lacks a portion of them. The table includes about 96,000 clones, roughly 90% detected once. The CDR3 contains 12 residues when both ends are counted. CDR1 and CDR2 (germline): KGHSH, LQKENI.

This sequence was found in a human donor with COVID-19, enrolled during active disease. The donor label of this sample is uncertain. The source material was peripheral blood. The chain couples TRBV18 to TRBJ1-5. The CDR3 is CASSPLGGSEHS.